This TCR beta chain appears in the sequencing data of a study of Ad26.COV2.S vaccination and SARS-CoV-2 variants. About the research overall: The donor participated in the COV1001 trial, in its Ad26.COV2.S arm. Ad26.COV2.S given intramuscularly, once or twice 56 days apart.

Germline trimming cut 4 bases from V and 0 bases from J; bases unmatched to any gene: 16. Germline values: CDR1 MDHEN, CDR2 SYDVKM. The CDR3 loop spans 21 amino acids. Treatment: approximately 18 received Ad26.COV2.S at low or high dose, single or two shots; roughly 5 received placebo; per-sample allocation not given. Samples came from day 63 after the first vaccine or placebo injection. Boston hosted the donor, who was an adult aged 18-55 years. Sequencing was performed with immunoSEQ multiplex PCR; in TCRdb, only in-frame clones are kept and a portion is missing. The table records 300,000 to 400,000 clones, 85% of them present only once.

The clonotype was recovered from a person aged 18 to 59 who received the Ad26.COV2.S COVID-19 vaccine or a placebo. This specimen consisted of peripheral blood, obtained in a trial of Ad26.COV2.S vaccine versus placebo. This rearrangement joins TRBV28 to TRBJ2-2; 11 bases match TRBD2. The DNA of the CDR3 is TGTGCCAGCAGTTCATACTGGTCCCTAGCGGGGGGCCTATCGAACACCGGGGAGCTGTTTTTT. Translated, it gives CASSSYWSLAGGLSNTGELFF.